This TCR beta chain comes out of a study of response to subunit inactivated influenza vaccine. General study points: Authors proposed each seasonal influenza vaccination draws in few new T cells.

TCRdb redid the calling of the RT-PCR reads with MiXCR, one entry per CDR3 protein. The table includes a few hundred thousand distinct CDR3 sequences, approximately 10% detected once. This clonotype was seen ten or more times. Its antigen is as yet unknown. V was cut by 3 bases and J by 1 base, with 9 bases left in between. This CDR3 region has 13 residues. CDR1 is SQVTM, CDR2 ANQGSEA, per germline. The V gene is TRBV29-1, the J gene TRBJ1-1, with a possible D match to TRBD1 (5 bases). The source was PBMCs from blood, collected more than 35 days after vaccination. The TCR comes from a man over 45 who received an inactivated influenza vaccine. The CDR3, as DNA: TGCAGCGTTGAGGAAACAGGGAACACTGAAGCTTTCTTT. This encodes CSVEETGNTEAFF.